This TCR beta chain originates from a study of control samples from healthy donors and cancer patients. The table lists this clone with a few counts. The table came from immunoSEQ multiplex PCR; TCRdb's copy has only in-frame clones and leaves some out. The table lists about 170,000 clones, more than 85% of them singletons. Germline V gene lookup returns CDR1 SGHTA and CDR2 FQGNSA. Deletions cut 1 base from V and 1 base from J, with 9 bases between. The CDR3 has 15 residues. The receptor was isolated from a woman between 40 and 50 years old in good health. The genes are TRBV7-2 and TRBJ2-3; D might be TRBD2 (5 bases). The specimen sequenced was blood. The CDR3 coding sequence is TGTGCCAGCAGCTTAGGCGGGCCCCGCACAGATACGCAGTATTTT. This encodes CASSLGGPRTDTQYF.